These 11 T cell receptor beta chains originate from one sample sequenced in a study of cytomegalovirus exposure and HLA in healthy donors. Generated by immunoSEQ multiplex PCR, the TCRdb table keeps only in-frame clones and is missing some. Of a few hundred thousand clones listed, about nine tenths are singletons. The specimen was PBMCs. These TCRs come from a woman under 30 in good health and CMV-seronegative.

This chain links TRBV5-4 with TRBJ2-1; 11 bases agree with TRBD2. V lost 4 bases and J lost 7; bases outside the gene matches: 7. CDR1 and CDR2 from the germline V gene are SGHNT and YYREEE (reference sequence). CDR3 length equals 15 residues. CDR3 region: CASSQLAGVENEQFF. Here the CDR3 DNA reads TGTGCCAGCAGCCAACTAGCGGGAGTTGAGAATGAGCAGTTCTTC.

In nucleotides, the CDR3 is TGTGCCGGCGACATCCACGAGCAGTACTTC. Translated, it gives CAGDIHEQYF. The chain has TRBV21-1 and TRBJ2-7; the table gives TRBD1 as D, unverified against the DNA. TRBV21-1 is a pseudogene segment. The CDR3 covers 10 residues.

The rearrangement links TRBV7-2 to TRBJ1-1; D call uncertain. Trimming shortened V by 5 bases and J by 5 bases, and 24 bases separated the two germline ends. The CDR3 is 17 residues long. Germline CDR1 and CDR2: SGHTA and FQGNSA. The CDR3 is CASSQTGVPAAGTEAFF. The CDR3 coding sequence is TGTGCCAGCAGCCAGACCGGGGTTCCTGCAGCGGGTACTGAAGCTTTCTTT.

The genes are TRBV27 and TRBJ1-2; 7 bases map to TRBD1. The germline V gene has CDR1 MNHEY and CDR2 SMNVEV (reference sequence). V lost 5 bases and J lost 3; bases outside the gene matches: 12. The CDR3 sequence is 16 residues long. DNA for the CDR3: TGTGCCAGCAGTCCATCAACGGGACAGTTGGACTATGGCTACACCTTC. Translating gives CASSPSTGQLDYGYTF.

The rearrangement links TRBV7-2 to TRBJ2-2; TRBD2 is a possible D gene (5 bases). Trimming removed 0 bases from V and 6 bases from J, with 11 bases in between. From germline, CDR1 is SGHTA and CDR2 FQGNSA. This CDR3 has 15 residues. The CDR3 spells CASSLAPEAAGELFF. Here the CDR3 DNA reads TGTGCCAGCAGCTTAGCGCCTGAAGCGGCCGGGGAGCTGTTTTTT.

The CDR3 loop reads CASSLAVEAREGYTF. CDR3 nucleotides: TGTGCCAGCAGCTTAGCGGTAGAGGCCCGAGAAGGCTACACCTTC. The chain couples TRBV7-2 to TRBJ1-2; no firm D call. V lost 0 bases, J lost 8 bases, and 16 bases lay in between. Per germline, CDR1 SGHTA and CDR2 FQGNSA. The CDR3 is 15 residues long.

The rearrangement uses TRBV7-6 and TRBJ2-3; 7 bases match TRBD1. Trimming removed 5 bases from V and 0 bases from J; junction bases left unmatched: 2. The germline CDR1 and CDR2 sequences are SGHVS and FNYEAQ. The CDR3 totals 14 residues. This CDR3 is CASSPDRSTDTQYF. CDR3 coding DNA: TGTGCCAGCAGCCCGGACAGGAGCACAGATACGCAGTATTTT.

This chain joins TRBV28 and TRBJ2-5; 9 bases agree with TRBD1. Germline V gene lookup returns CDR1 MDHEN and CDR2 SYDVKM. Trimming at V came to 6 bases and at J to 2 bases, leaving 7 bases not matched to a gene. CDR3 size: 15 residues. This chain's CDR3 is CASRAQGARQETQYF. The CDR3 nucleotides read TGTGCCAGCAGAGCACAGGGGGCTCGACAAGAGACCCAGTACTTC.

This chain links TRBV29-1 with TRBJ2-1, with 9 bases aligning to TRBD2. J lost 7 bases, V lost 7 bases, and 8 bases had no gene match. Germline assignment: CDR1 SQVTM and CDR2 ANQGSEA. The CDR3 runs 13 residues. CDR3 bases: TGCAGCGCCTTAGCGGGAGCCGGGAATGAGCAGTTCTTC. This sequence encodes CSALAGAGNEQFF.

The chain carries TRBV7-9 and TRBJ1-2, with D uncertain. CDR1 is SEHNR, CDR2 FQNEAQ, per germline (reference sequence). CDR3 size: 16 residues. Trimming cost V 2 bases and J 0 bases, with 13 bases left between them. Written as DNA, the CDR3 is TGTGCCAGCAGCTTACCAGGACTGACGTCTAACTATGGCTACACCTTC. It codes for CASSLPGLTSNYGYTF.

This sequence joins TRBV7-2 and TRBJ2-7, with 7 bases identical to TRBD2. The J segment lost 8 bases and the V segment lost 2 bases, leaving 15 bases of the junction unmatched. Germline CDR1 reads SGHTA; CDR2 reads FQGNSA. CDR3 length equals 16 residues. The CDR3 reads CASSLTGGSGNLQQYF. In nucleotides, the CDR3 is TGTGCCAGCAGCTTAACGGGGGGAAGTGGGAACCTCCAGCAGTACTTC. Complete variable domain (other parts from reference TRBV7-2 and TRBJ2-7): GAGVSQSPSNKVTEKGKDVELRCDPISGHTALYWYRQSLGQGLEFLIYFQGNSAPDKSGLPSDRFSAERTGGSVSTLTIQRTQQEDSAVYLCASSLTGGSGNLQQYFGPGTRLTVT.